The 5 T cell receptor beta chains in this list originate from one sample, sequenced in a study of blood T cell repertoires in COVID-19. Assay: immunoSEQ multiplex PCR; the TCRdb copy retains only in-frame clones and omits some. The sample has some 200,000 clones; approximately 86% are singletons. The sequenced material came from PBMCs or T cells enriched from blood (not recorded which). The receptor set was obtained from a man aged 18 to 29 with acute COVID-19.

V and J are TRBV7-3 and TRBJ2-5, with 7 positions matching TRBD2. The V and J ends lost 1 base and 4 bases, in that order; junction bases with no gene match: 6. CDR1 is SGHTA, CDR2 FQGTGA, per germline. This CDR3 spans 15 amino acids. CDR3 protein: CASSLIGGGAETQYF. Written as DNA, the CDR3 is TGTGCCAGCAGCTTAATTGGGGGAGGGGCAGAGACCCAGTACTTC.

This clone was recorded once. V gene TRBV7-9 combines with J gene TRBJ1-1; no clear D. Germline CDR1 SEHNR, CDR2 FQNEAQ (reference sequence). Between the trimmed V and J ends, which lost 6 bases and 1 base, there was a span of 9 bases. The CDR3 has 13 residues. CDR3 DNA sequence: TGTGCCAGCAGTCCGACACCGAACACTGAAGCTTTCTTT. It translates to CASSPTPNTEAFF.

The chain is built from TRBV7-2 and TRBJ2-3, with 12 bases fitting TRBD1. J gave up 7 bases and V 0 bases, and 8 bases lay outside the gene matches. The CDR3 totals 17 residues. Germline CDR1 reads SGHTA; CDR2 reads FQGNSA. The CDR3 DNA sequence: TGTGCCAGCAGCTTAGCTCCCGGGACAGGGGGCGCTTATACGCAGTATTTT. This codes for CASSLAPGTGGAYTQYF.

V usage is TRBV7-9 and J usage is TRBJ2-5; 7 bases align to TRBD1. The germline gives CDR1 SEHNR, CDR2 FQNEAQ (reference sequence). V shed 5 bases, J shed 1 base, and the junction held 4 bases outside the gene matches. The CDR3 is 14 amino acids. CDR3 nucleotides: TGTGCCAGCAGCCTGGACAGGCTCCAAGAGACCCAGTACTTC. It encodes CASSLDRLQETQYF.

The chain links TRBV4-3 to TRBJ2-3; tentative D call: TRBD2 (6 bases). Germline V gene sequence: CDR1 LGHNA, CDR2 YSLEER. The length of the CDR3 is 15 residues. Between the trimmed V and J ends, which lost 0 bases and 6 bases, there was a span of 13 bases. The CDR3 coding sequence is TGCGCCAGCAGCCAAGATGGGCGGGATGGGGATACGCAGTATTTT. It is translated as CASSQDGRDGDTQYF.